The 30 T cell receptor beta chains listed next were all sequenced from one sample in a study of blood T cell repertoires in COVID-19. Clones were sequenced by immunoSEQ multiplex PCR, and TCRdb holds only the in-frame ones, with some missing. This sample yields about 160,000 clones, of which around four fifths are seen a single time; around 7.8% belongs to the top ten. The material sequenced was PBMCs or T cells enriched from blood (not recorded which). These receptors all come from a man over 45 who had recovered from COVID-19.

The chain employs TRBV6-6 and TRBJ1-3; 9 bases are shared with TRBD1. The length of the CDR3 is 15 residues. The V gene end was trimmed by 3 bases and the J gene end by 4 bases; junction bases not matched to a gene: 4. The germline CDR1 and CDR2 sequences are MNHNY and SVGAGI (reference sequence). CDR3 sequence (DNA): TGTGCCAGCAGTTATAGGACAGGGGTCGGAAACACCATATATTTT. It translates to CASSYRTGVGNTIYF.

This chain joins TRBV10-3 and TRBJ2-3; D gene uncertain. V was pared by 6 bases and J by 1 base, with 8 bases between. The CDR3 loop spans 13 amino acids. Per the germline V gene, CDR1 is ENHRY and CDR2 is SYGVKD. In nucleotides, the CDR3 is TGTGCCATCAGCCGACAAGGCACAGATACGCAGTATTTT. Protein product: CAISRQGTDTQYF.

This clone was observed a few times. V gene TRBV19 combines with J gene TRBJ2-7, with TRBD2 matching over 10 bases. This CDR3 contains 15 residues. Germline CDR1 reads LNHDA; CDR2 reads SQIVND (reference sequence). V shed 5 bases and J 4 bases; nucleotides not matched to a gene: 8. CDR3 bases: TGTGCCAGTAGTCTCCTAGCGGGGGTATCGTACGAGCAGTACTTC. Amino acid sequence: CASSLLAGVSYEQYF.

This clone was seen a single time. The chain carries TRBV24-1 and TRBJ2-5, with D unclear. V was clipped by 5 bases and J by 3 bases, with 9 bases between them. The CDR3 length is 13 residues. Per germline, CDR1 KGHDR and CDR2 SFDVKD. CDR3 loop: CATSGVRKETQYF. The CDR3 nucleotides are TGTGCCACCAGTGGAGTGAGGAAAGAGACCCAGTACTTC.

This chain uses TRBV10-3 with TRBJ2-5; 11 nucleotides line up with TRBD1. Germline trimming cut 6 bases from V and 5 bases from J; bases unmatched to any gene: 8. This CDR3 is built from 15 residues. Germline CDR1 is ENHRY and CDR2 is SYGVKD. The DNA for the CDR3 is TGTGCCATCAGGAGGACAGGGGGCAGTGACGAGACCCAGTACTTC. Translating it yields CAIRRTGGSDETQYF.

The V gene is TRBV7-3, the J gene TRBJ2-5; 8 nucleotides match TRBD2. V lost 5 bases, J lost 5 bases, and 7 bases stayed unmatched. Germline V CDR1 and CDR2: SGHTA, FQGTGA. The CDR3 is 14 residues long. CDR3 DNA: TGTGCCAGCAGCAGCCGGGGGGGCTCTGAGACCCAGTACTTC. Encoded protein: CASSSRGGSETQYF.

This rearrangement joins TRBV10-3 to TRBJ2-7; 8 bases align to TRBD2. The CDR3 sequence is 17 residues long. Germline CDR1 reads ENHRY; CDR2 reads SYGVKD. After removal of 0 bases from V and 0 bases from J, the junction contained 7 bases not matched to a gene. The CDR3, as DNA: TGTGCCATCAGTGAGTCAAAAGGCGGGGGGTCCTCCTACGAGCAGTACTTC. Its translation is CAISESKGGGSSYEQYF.

This clone was observed once. The chain is built from TRBV3-1 (or the pseudogene TRBV3-2) and TRBJ1-2; a possible D gene is TRBD1 (5 bases). V gave up 1 base and J gave up 4 bases, with 13 bases separating them. This CDR3 is built from 15 residues. Germline V CDR1 and CDR2: LGHDT, YNNKEL (reference sequence). The CDR3 sequence is CASSQAARVGYGYTF. CDR3 coding DNA: TGTGCCAGCAGCCAAGCTGCCAGGGTGGGCTATGGCTACACCTTC.

This clone showed up just a few times. The V and J genes are TRBV2 and TRBJ2-7; TRBD1 is a possible D gene (7 bases). Between the trimmed V and J ends, which lost 6 bases and 0 bases, there was a span of 15 bases. The germline CDR1 and CDR2 sequences are SNHLY and FYNNEI. The CDR3 spans 15 residues. CDR3 in DNA: TGTGCCAGCAGCTTGACAGGGAGGAGCTCCTACGAGCAGTACTTC. It yields the protein CASSLTGRSSYEQYF.

V usage is TRBV11-2 and J usage is TRBJ2-1; 10 bases align to TRBD2. The V gene end was trimmed by 7 bases and the J gene end by 3 bases; junction bases not matched to a gene: 9. The CDR3 loop spans 16 amino acids. CDR1 is SGHAT, CDR2 FQNNGV, per germline. CDR3 amino acids: CASTPELAGYYNEQFF. In DNA form, the CDR3 reads TGTGCCAGCACCCCCGAACTAGCGGGATACTACAATGAGCAGTTCTTC.

V gene TRBV29-1 combines with J gene TRBJ1-6; D not certain. The germline CDR1 and CDR2 sequences are SQVTM and ANQGSEA. Trimming removed 7 bases from V and 3 bases from J, with 10 bases in between. This CDR3 has 13 amino acids. This chain's CDR3 is CSAKRGYNSPLHF. The CDR3 nucleotides are TGCAGCGCTAAACGGGGCTATAATTCACCCCTCCACTTT.

The chain combines TRBV11-2 with TRBJ1-6, with a tentative D call TRBD1 (6 bases). V was cut by 1 base and J by 9 bases, with 13 bases left in between. The germline V gene has CDR1 SGHAT and CDR2 FQNNGV. CDR3 length: 15 amino acids. CDR3 coding DNA: TGTGCCAGCAGCTTAGTAGAACAGGGCGGTTCACCCCTCCACTTT. Translated: CASSLVEQGGSPLHF.

The rearrangement uses TRBV15 and TRBJ2-2, with TRBD1 matching over 7 bases. The CDR3 contains 17 residues. V shed 6 bases, J shed 0 bases, and the junction held 10 bases outside the gene matches. Germline V CDR1 and CDR2: LNHNV, YYDKDF (reference sequence). The CDR3 DNA reads as TGTGCCACCAGTGGGAAGCCGACAGGGACGAACACCGGGGAGCTGTTTTTT. This gives the protein CATSGKPTGTNTGELFF. Based on the CDR3 plus reference TRBV15 and TRBJ2-2, the full variable domain is DAMVIQNPRYQVTQFGKPVTLSCSQTLNHNVMYWYQQKSSQAPKLLFHYYDKDFNNEADTPDNFQSRRPNTSFCFLDIRSPGLGDTAMYLCATSGKPTGTNTGELFFGEGSRLTVL.

The V gene is TRBV3-1 (or the pseudogene TRBV3-2), the J gene TRBJ1-2; D is undetermined. CDR3 length: 15 amino acids. Trimming pared 4 bases from V and 2 bases from J, leaving 14 bases between. Germline V gene data show CDR1 as LGHDT and CDR2 as YNNKEL (reference sequence). The CDR3 DNA sequence: TGTGCCAGCAGCCCATTATCCTCTCGGAACTATGGCTACACCTTC. Translating gives CASSPLSSRNYGYTF.

The J gene is TRBJ1-5, the V gene TRBV6-2 or TRBV6-3, with D hard to call. In germline, CDR1 is MNHEY, CDR2 SVGEGT. Trimming took off 5 bases at V and 0 bases at J, with 11 bases between the two ends. There are 15 residues in the CDR3. The CDR3 DNA reads TGTGCCAGCAGTCCCGGGTCCCTTAGCAATCAGCCCCAGCATTTT. It encodes CASSPGSLSNQPQHF.

The rearrangement uses TRBV5-5 and TRBJ1-5; 12 bases align to TRBD1. After removal of 3 bases from V and 6 bases from J, the junction contained 4 bases not matched to a gene. This CDR3 has 15 amino acids. Germline CDR1 and CDR2: SGHKS and YYEKEE (reference sequence). Written as DNA, the CDR3 is TGTGCCAGCAGCTGGGGACAGGGGGCCTTTCAGCCCCAGCATTTT. It yields the protein CASSWGQGAFQPQHF.

The rearrangement uses TRBV10-3 and TRBJ2-5; 7 bases line up with TRBD2. There are 13 residues in the CDR3. Trimming took 6 bases from V and 4 from J; bases not matched to a gene: 5. The V gene's germline CDR1 is ENHRY and CDR2 SYGVKD. CDR3 in DNA: TGTGCCATCAGCACGCTAGCGGCAGAGACCCAGTACTTC. Amino acid sequence: CAISTLAAETQYF.

The V gene is TRBV4-1, the J gene TRBJ1-1; D unclear. Germline lookup yields CDR1 MGHRA and CDR2 YSYEKL. V was clipped by 4 bases and J by 4 bases, with 13 bases between them. This CDR3 has 14 amino acids. CDR3 bases: TGCGCCAGCAGCCTCGCGGGTGACTCCACTGAAGCTTTCTTT. As protein: CASSLAGDSTEAFF.

The chain carries TRBV24-1 and TRBJ2-3; 7 nucleotides align to TRBD1. Trimming removed 5 bases from V and 2 bases from J; junction bases left unmatched: 9. CDR3 length: 16 amino acids. Germline CDR1 and CDR2: KGHDR and SFDVKD. Written as DNA, the CDR3 is TGTGCCACCAGTGCCCCAGGGACAGATCTCACAGATACGCAGTATTTT. Translation: CATSAPGTDLTDTQYF.

The chain couples TRBV10-3 to TRBJ2-7; TRBD2 might be the D (7 bases). Per the germline V gene, CDR1 is ENHRY and CDR2 is SYGVKD. The CDR3 runs 15 residues. Deletions cut 6 bases from V and 2 bases from J, with 17 bases between. The CDR3 here is CAIRTDRGDTYEQYF. The DNA of the CDR3 is TGTGCCATCAGGACCGACCGGGGGGACACCTACGAGCAGTACTTC.

V gene TRBV2 combines with J gene TRBJ1-5; D is perhaps TRBD1 (5 bases). Germline CDR1 SNHLY, CDR2 FYNNEI. Between the trimmed V and J ends, which lost 7 bases and 0 bases, there was a span of 13 bases. The CDR3 is made up of 15 amino acids. This CDR3 is CASTLGLYSNQPQHF. In nucleotides, the CDR3 is TGTGCCAGCACCCTGGGGCTGTATAGCAATCAGCCCCAGCATTTT.

In the case of this clone: The junction departs from the called germline gene at one end, perhaps through a read error. The V and J genes are TRBV7-7 and TRBJ2-3, with 12 bases lining up with TRBD2. The CDR3 is made up of 15 amino acids. CDR1 is SSHAT and CDR2 is FNYEAQ in the germline V gene (reference sequence). In nucleotides, the CDR3 is TGTGCTAGCAGCTTGGGACTAGCGGGTACAGATACGCAGTATTTT. It translates to CASSLGLAGTDTQYF.

J is TRBJ2-6 and V is TRBV19; 10 bases are a match to TRBD1. The CDR3 consists of 17 residues. V lost 5 bases to trimming and J lost 0 bases; unmatched junction nucleotides: 4. CDR1 and CDR2 from the germline V gene are LNHDA and SQIVND (reference sequence). The CDR3, as DNA: TGTGCCAGTAGTCCCGGGACAGGGGTCTCTGGGGCCAACGTCCTGACTTTC. It translates to CASSPGTGVSGANVLTF.

The chain couples TRBV25-1 to TRBJ2-5; 11 positions agree with TRBD1. The CDR3 consists of 14 residues. With V trimmed by 5 bases and J by 5 bases, 4 bases remained unmatched. Germline V gives CDR1 MGHDK, CDR2 SYGVNS. The CDR3 nucleotides are TGTGCCAGCAGTCGGACAGGGGGCTGGGAGACCCAGTACTTC. This sequence encodes CASSRTGGWETQYF.

The chain links TRBV3-1 (or the pseudogene TRBV3-2) to TRBJ1-5, with D maybe TRBD1 (6 bases). The V end was cut by 6 bases, the J end by 7 bases, with 13 bases between. Germline V gene data show CDR1 as LGHDT and CDR2 as YNNKEL (reference sequence). The CDR3 has 13 residues. CDR3 DNA: TGTGCCAGCAGTCGCATTCAGGGGCAGCCCCAGCATTTT. Its translation: CASSRIQGQPQHF.

This clone was counted once. This sequence joins TRBV6-1 and TRBJ1-2; unclear D gene. Trimming cost V 0 bases and J 8 bases, with 16 bases left between them. CDR3 length equals 15 residues. Germline values: CDR1 MNHNS, CDR2 SASEGT. The CDR3 sequence: CASSEAHQRVWGYTF. Written as DNA, the CDR3 is TGTGCCAGCAGTGAAGCGCATCAGAGGGTCTGGGGCTACACCTTC.

This sequence joins TRBV11-1 and TRBJ2-1; D is perhaps TRBD2 (6 bases). Trimming shortened V by 3 bases and J by 8 bases, and 14 bases separated the two germline ends. This CDR3 spans 14 amino acids. Germline values: CDR1 SGHAT, CDR2 FQDESV (reference sequence). Here the CDR3 reads CASSFRFSGDEQFF. CDR3 nucleotides: TGTGCCAGCAGCTTTAGGTTTAGCGGCGATGAGCAGTTCTTC.

The J gene is TRBJ1-4, the V gene TRBV14, with D possibly TRBD1 on 5 matching bases. V lost 1 base and J 8 bases, leaving 11 bases between the germline ends. Germline V gene data show CDR1 as SGHDN and CDR2 as FVKESK. The CDR3 runs to 14 residues. The CDR3 reads CASSQVQGGEKLFF. The CDR3 bases are TGTGCCAGCAGCCAAGTTCAGGGTGGGGAAAAACTGTTTTTT.

V and J are TRBV3-1 (or the pseudogene TRBV3-2) and TRBJ2-1; 12 nucleotides agree with TRBD2. This CDR3 has 15 amino acids. Germline V gene lookup returns CDR1 LGHDT and CDR2 YNNKEL (reference sequence). Trimming removed 4 bases from V and 5 bases from J; junction bases left unmatched: 3. CDR3 amino acids: CASSRWTSGDNEQFF. The CDR3 bases are TGTGCCAGCAGCCGCTGGACTAGCGGGGACAATGAGCAGTTCTTC.

This clone was found once. This chain connects TRBV5-1 to TRBJ2-7, with 7 bases fitting TRBD1. The CDR3 has 15 residues. The V gene end was trimmed by 5 bases and the J gene end by 3 bases; junction bases not matched to a gene: 11. Germline CDR1 SGHRS, CDR2 YFSETQ. CDR3 region: CASRNTGASFYEQYF. The CDR3 DNA sequence: TGCGCCAGCAGAAATACAGGGGCCTCTTTCTACGAGCAGTACTTC.